This TCR beta chain was sequenced during a study of blood T cell repertoires in COVID-19. Germline CDR1 WNHNN, CDR2 SYGVQD (reference sequence). The CDR3 sequence is 13 residues long. Trimming at V came to 4 bases and at J to 3 bases, leaving 3 bases not matched to a gene. Clones were read by immunoSEQ multiplex PCR, and TCRdb kept only the in-frame ones, dropping some. The sample comprises 360,000 or so clones, nearly 90% of which are singletons, and 1.7% rests with the top ten. Material for sequencing was PBMCs or T cells enriched from blood (not recorded which). The clonotype was recovered from a woman aged 25 to 39 who had recovered from COVID-19. V gene TRBV10-1 combines with J gene TRBJ2-7, with 7 bases lining up with TRBD2. The CDR3 spells CASSAGLNYEQYF. CDR3 coding DNA: TGCGCCAGCAGTGCGGGACTAAACTACGAGCAGTACTTC.